The 21 T cell receptor beta chains below come from one sample, sequenced in a study of control samples from healthy donors and cancer patients. Produced via immunoSEQ multiplex PCR; TCRdb's table is partial and in-frame only. Here the sample spans 150,000 to 200,000 clones, 90% to 95% being singletons. Source material: blood. The source is a young man in good health.

The chain has TRBV10-1 and TRBJ1-5, with D possibly TRBD1 on 6 matching bases. From germline, CDR1 is WNHNN and CDR2 SYGVQD (reference sequence). The CDR3 totals 13 residues. The chain's CDR3 is CAMKQGRDQPQHF. The CDR3 DNA sequence: TGCGCTATGAAACAGGGACGGGATCAGCCCCAGCATTTT.

To note about this clone: Other DNA sequences in this sample translate to the same CDR3. The rearrangement links TRBV2 to TRBJ1-5; D is perhaps TRBD1 (5 bases). CDR1 SNHLY and CDR2 FYNNEI come from the germline V gene. V gave up 1 base and J gave up 7 bases, with 14 bases separating them. The CDR3 extends over 15 amino acids. In DNA, the CDR3 is TGTGCCAGCAGTGAAGGCGCGGGGGTGGGCCAGCCCCAGCATTTT. Amino acid sequence: CASSEGAGVGQPQHF.

This clone was found once. This chain joins TRBV7-8 and TRBJ1-4, with 8 bases identical to TRBD1. J gave up 3 bases and V 1 base, and 1 base lay outside the gene matches. CDR1 SGHVS and CDR2 FQNEAQ come from the germline V gene. This CDR3 spans 15 amino acids. The CDR3 nucleotides are TGTGCCAGCAGCTTAGAGGGACAGGCTAATGAAAAACTGTTTTTT. Translating it yields CASSLEGQANEKLFF.

The rearrangement uses TRBV7-9 and TRBJ2-6, with D maybe TRBD1 (6 bases). This CDR3 has 17 amino acids. V was trimmed by 4 bases and J by 11 bases, leaving 24 bases between them. From germline, CDR1 is SEHNR and CDR2 FQNEAQ (reference sequence). CDR3 in amino acids: CASSSSTGTRISHVLTF. The CDR3 DNA reads TGTGCCAGCAGCTCATCAACAGGGACCCGTATATCGCACGTCCTGACTTTC. The complete variable domain, with remaining parts taken from reference TRBV7-9 and TRBJ2-6, reads DTGVSQNPRHKITKRGQNVTFRCDPISEHNRLYWYRQTLGQGPEFLTYFQNEAQLEKSRLLSDRFSAERPKGSFSTLEIQRTEQGDSAMYLCASSSSTGTRISHVLTFGAGSRLTVL.

CDR3: CSVLPIGTPYNEQFF. DNA of the CDR3: TGCAGCGTGTTACCTATCGGGACACCCTACAATGAGCAGTTCTTC. The V gene is TRBV29-1, the J gene TRBJ2-1, with a weak D call TRBD1 (6 bases). Between the trimmed V and J ends, which lost 6 bases and 2 bases, there was a span of 17 bases. This CDR3 has 15 amino acids. CDR1 and CDR2 from the germline V gene are SQVTM and ANQGSEA.

This clone has a handful of counts. The chain couples TRBV29-1 to TRBJ1-3; D is unresolved. Germline V gene lookup returns CDR1 SQVTM and CDR2 ANQGSEA. The CDR3 is 13 residues long. With 7 bases removed from V and 3 bases from J, the gap between germline ends came to 13 bases. CDR3 region: CSAWWALGNTIYF. DNA for the CDR3: TGCAGCGCGTGGTGGGCGCTTGGAAACACCATATATTTT. The entire variable domain, with the rest obtained from reference TRBV29-1 and TRBJ1-3, is as follows: SAVISQKPSRDICQRGTSLTIQCQVDSQVTMMFWYRQQPGQSLTLIATANQGSEATYESGFVIDKFPISRPNLTFSTLTVSNMSPEDSSIYLCSAWWALGNTIYFGEGSWLTVV.

This rearrangement joins TRBV4-3 to TRBJ2-2; possibly TRBD1 for D (5 bases). CDR1 is LGHNA and CDR2 is YSLEER in the germline V gene. This CDR3 comprises 12 residues. The V gene lost 5 bases and the J gene lost 10 bases, with 11 bases spanning the gap. This CDR3 is CASSYRTSELFF. Written as DNA, the CDR3 is TGCGCCAGCAGCTACCGGACATCGGAGCTGTTTTTT.

The genes are TRBV10-3 and TRBJ1-5; TRBD1 matches 10 bases. V was clipped by 4 bases and J by 4 bases; unmatched bases: 4. The germline gives CDR1 ENHRY, CDR2 SYGVKD. The CDR3 loop spans 15 amino acids. The CDR3 DNA sequence: TGTGCCATCAGTGGGGACAGGGGCTATAATCAGCCCCAGCATTTT. This sequence encodes CAISGDRGYNQPQHF.

V is TRBV10-1 and J is TRBJ1-1; D remains unclear. Germline loops: CDR1 WNHNN, CDR2 SYGVQD (reference sequence). V was clipped by 6 bases and J by 3 bases, with 11 bases between them. This CDR3 has 13 residues. This CDR3 reads CASRWALDTEAFF. CDR3 DNA sequence: TGCGCCAGCAGGTGGGCTCTGGACACTGAAGCTTTCTTT.

This sequence joins TRBV6-1 and TRBJ2-4; 9 bases fit TRBD1. This CDR3 is 18 amino acids long. Trimming took 4 bases from V and 0 from J; bases not matched to a gene: 10. Germline V lookup: CDR1 MNHNS, CDR2 SASEGT. CDR3 region: CASSAGTGSFLAKNIQYF. The DNA of the CDR3 is TGTGCCAGCAGTGCCGGGACAGGGTCCTTTCTAGCCAAAAACATTCAGTACTTC.

The V gene is TRBV5-1, the J gene TRBJ2-2, with TRBD2 as a possible D gene (6 bases). This CDR3 comprises 14 residues. Deletions cut 4 bases from V and 4 bases from J, with 11 bases between. Germline V gene data show CDR1 as SGHRS and CDR2 as YFSETQ. For the CDR3, the DNA is TGCGCCAGCAGCCCGGGGACTTCCACCGGGGAGCTGTTTTTT. Its translation: CASSPGTSTGELFF.

This clone was seen a single time. V and J are TRBV10-2 and TRBJ2-1, with D perhaps assigned TRBD1 or TRBD2 (6 bases each). Germline V CDR1 and CDR2: WSHSY, SAAADI. This CDR3 spans 16 amino acids. Between the trimmed V and J ends, which lost 6 bases and 0 bases, there was a span of 15 bases. CDR3 loop: CASRRGDLSSYNEQFF. The CDR3 region has the DNA TGCGCCAGCAGGAGGGGGGACTTGAGCTCCTACAATGAGCAGTTCTTC.

The genes are TRBV27 and TRBJ1-5, with 9 bases lining up with TRBD1. Germline V lookup: CDR1 MNHEY, CDR2 SMNVEV (reference sequence). V lost 5 bases and J lost 6; bases outside the gene matches: 5. This CDR3 contains 14 residues. CDR3 nucleotides: TGTGCCAGCAGTCGGACAGGGGCAGGTCAGCCCCAGCATTTT. Translating it yields CASSRTGAGQPQHF.

V usage is TRBV29-1 and J usage is TRBJ1-1; no definite D call. V lost 4 bases to trimming and J lost 1 base, with 7 bases between them. The CDR3 has 12 amino acids. Germline V CDR1 and CDR2: SQVTM, ANQGSEA. The CDR3 sequence: CSVGSPNTEAFF. DNA of the CDR3: TGCAGCGTTGGGAGCCCGAACACTGAAGCTTTCTTT. The full variable domain, with the rest looked up from reference TRBV29-1 and TRBJ1-1, is SAVISQKPSRDICQRGTSLTIQCQVDSQVTMMFWYRQQPGQSLTLIATANQGSEATYESGFVIDKFPISRPNLTFSTLTVSNMSPEDSSIYLCSVGSPNTEAFFGQGTRLTVV.

The chain joins TRBV7-2 to TRBJ1-2; 8 bases are a match to TRBD1. The CDR3 is 14 amino acids. V shed 0 bases, J shed 8 bases, and the junction held 5 bases outside the gene matches. The germline V gene encodes CDR1 SGHTA and CDR2 FQGNSA. The CDR3 DNA reads TGTGCCAGCAGCTTAGCGACAGGGGAGGTCGGCTACACCTTC. It yields the protein CASSLATGEVGYTF.

The chain employs TRBV2 and TRBJ1-5; 9 bases line up with TRBD1. The CDR3 is 15 residues long. V shed 2 bases, J shed 7 bases, and the junction held 6 bases outside the gene matches. Per germline, CDR1 SNHLY and CDR2 FYNNEI. The CDR3 region has the DNA TGTGCCAGCAGTGAATCGGACAGGGGCTGGCAGCCCCAGCATTTT. This encodes CASSESDRGWQPQHF.

The gene calls are TRBV5-1 and TRBJ1-1; 7 bases match TRBD1. Germline CDR1 and CDR2: SGHRS and YFSETQ. J was trimmed by 3 bases and V by 4 bases; bases with no gene match: 6. CDR3 length equals 14 residues. The chain's CDR3 is CASSPGGGHTEAFF. The CDR3 nucleotides read TGCGCCAGCAGCCCAGGGGGGGGGCACACTGAAGCTTTCTTT.

V and J are TRBV4-3 and TRBJ2-1, with D possibly TRBD1 on 6 matching bases. This CDR3 has 16 residues. Germline loops: CDR1 LGHNA, CDR2 YSLEER. With 0 bases removed from V and 5 bases from J, the gap between germline ends came to 14 bases. CDR3 in DNA: TGCGCCAGCAGCCAAGAGATCGGGACACCTAACAATGAGCAGTTCTTC. This sequence encodes CASSQEIGTPNNEQFF.

V usage is TRBV5-5 and J usage is TRBJ1-4; 7 bases are shared with TRBD1. V dropped 4 bases and J dropped 7; count of bases not matched to a gene: 7. The CDR3 runs to 14 residues. CDR1 and CDR2 from the germline V gene are SGHKS and YYEKEE (reference sequence). This chain's CDR3 is CASSPGGDVEKLFF. CDR3 bases: TGTGCCAGCAGCCCAGGGGGAGATGTTGAAAAACTGTTTTTT.

The chain employs TRBV11-3 and TRBJ2-1; tentative D call: TRBD2 (6 bases). CDR3 length: 11 residues. Trimming shortened V by 6 bases and J by 11 bases, and 11 bases separated the two germline ends. Per germline, CDR1 SGHNT and CDR2 YENEEA. In DNA, the CDR3 is TGTGCCAGCAGATCTAGCGAGCAGCAGTTCTTC. Its translation is CASRSSEQQFF.

The V and J genes are TRBV11-2 and TRBJ2-1; D call uncertain. CDR1 and CDR2 from the germline V gene are SGHAT and FQNNGV. The CDR3 is 14 amino acids. V was trimmed by 6 bases and J by 3 bases, leaving 12 bases between them. The CDR3 region is CASRGFDFYNEQFF. The CDR3 coding sequence is TGTGCCAGCAGGGGCTTTGATTTCTACAATGAGCAGTTCTTC.